The 7 T cell receptor beta chains presented below share a single source sample, sequenced in a study of T cell responses to AZD1222 COVID-19 vaccine. The method was immunoSEQ multiplex PCR; TCRdb's version includes in-frame clones alone and lacks a portion of them. The table has around 200,000 clones, more than 75% seen once. The source was peripheral blood, collected 28 days after the second AZD1222 dose. The receptors were gathered from an adult who received the AZD1222 COVID-19 vaccine.

As concerns this clone: Relative to the germline gene, one junction end is altered; a read error may explain this. The V gene is TRBV7-7, the J gene TRBJ2-3; 9 bases fit TRBD2. CDR3 length: 15 residues. Germline values: CDR1 SSHAT, CDR2 FNYEAQ (reference sequence). The CDR3 nucleotides read TGTGCTAGCAGCCCATTAGCGGGAGTCACAGATACGCAGTATTTT. Translation: CASSPLAGVTDTQYF.

This clone appeared once. The rearrangement joins TRBV19 to TRBJ2-5; D unclear. The CDR3 has 13 residues. V was cut by 3 bases and J by 2 bases, with 7 bases left in between. Looked up from germline, CDR1 is LNHDA and CDR2 is SQIVND (reference sequence). DNA of the CDR3: TGTGCCAGTAGTATTGGGCTTCAAGAGACCCAGTACTTC. This sequence encodes CASSIGLQETQYF.

The V and J genes are TRBV4-3 and TRBJ2-5, with TRBD2 identical over 13 bases. Germline CDR1 is LGHNA and CDR2 is YSLEER. V dropped 4 bases and J dropped 2; count of bases not matched to a gene: 7. This CDR3 comprises 17 residues. DNA for the CDR3: TGCGCCAGCAGCCCTGGACTAGCGGGGGCACTTCAAGAGACCCAGTACTTC. Translating it yields CASSPGLAGALQETQYF.

J is TRBJ2-7 and V is TRBV7-2; TRBD1 matches at 7 bases. Trimming removed 5 bases from V and 5 bases from J; junction bases left unmatched: 12. CDR3 length: 15 amino acids. Germline values: CDR1 SGHTA, CDR2 FQGNSA. This chain's CDR3 is CASSPNRIQGHEQYF. CDR3 in DNA: TGTGCCAGCAGCCCCAATAGAATACAGGGGCACGAGCAGTACTTC.

The chain couples TRBV7-3 to TRBJ2-5; D may match TRBD1 or TRBD2 (5 bases each). Between the trimmed V and J ends, which lost 7 bases and 4 bases, there was a span of 13 bases. Looked up from germline, CDR1 is SGHTA and CDR2 is FQGTGA. The length of the CDR3 is 13 residues. The CDR3 region is CASMVGAGETQYF. Here the CDR3 DNA reads TGTGCCAGCATGGTCGGGGCCGGAGAGACCCAGTACTTC.

The chain carries TRBV19 and TRBJ2-3, with 11 bases that match TRBD2. The junction had 5 bases not matched to a gene; V was cut back by 6 bases and J by 3 bases. Per the germline V gene, CDR1 is LNHDA and CDR2 is SQIVND (reference sequence). This CDR3 region has 15 residues. The CDR3 reads CASRLAGEGTDTQYF. The CDR3 coding sequence is TGTGCCAGTAGACTAGCGGGAGAGGGGACAGATACGCAGTATTTT.

This rearrangement joins TRBV28 to TRBJ1-4; tentatively, D is TRBD1 (6 bases). Looked up from germline, CDR1 is MDHEN and CDR2 is SYDVKM. The CDR3 totals 18 residues. Trimming pared 6 bases from V and 2 bases from J, leaving 22 bases between. The CDR3 nucleotides read TGTGCCAGCAGACCCCGTCAGGGGAGAGGCTCGACTAATGAAAAACTGTTTTTT. The encoded protein is CASRPRQGRGSTNEKLFF.